This note documents a single T cell receptor beta chain sequence. This specimen belongs to a study of technical replicates of blood from four donors. The CDR3 sequence is 16 residues long. Trimming cost V 4 bases and J 0 bases; bases outside gene matches: 6. The germline gives CDR1 MNHEY, CDR2 SVGAGI. Assay used: immunoSEQ multiplex PCR; TCRdb lists only in-frame clones, some missing. Counted here are 60,000 to 80,000 clones, more than 75% occurring once; the ten biggest clones make up under 6.5%. The specimen was PBMCs. This TCR was recovered from a human donor in good health. Some clones in this sample may be carry-over from other donors' samples. This chain links TRBV6-5 with TRBJ2-4, with TRBD1 matching over 7 bases. The CDR3 loop reads CASSSGTALAKNIQYF. DNA of the CDR3: TGTGCCAGCAGTTCCGGGACAGCTCTAGCCAAAAACATTCAGTACTTC.